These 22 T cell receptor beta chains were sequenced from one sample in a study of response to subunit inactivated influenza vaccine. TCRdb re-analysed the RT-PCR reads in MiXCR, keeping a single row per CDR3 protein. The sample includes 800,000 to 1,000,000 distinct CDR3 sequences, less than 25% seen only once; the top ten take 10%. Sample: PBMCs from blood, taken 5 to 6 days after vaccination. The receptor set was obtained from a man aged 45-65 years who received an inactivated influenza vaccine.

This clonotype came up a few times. CDR3 DNA: TGTGCCAGCAGTCCCGGGGGGGACTCCTACGAGCAGTACTTC. The encoded protein is CASSPGGDSYEQYF. V is TRBV12-3 or TRBV12-4 and J is TRBJ2-7, with 8 bases aligning to TRBD2. Trimming at V came to 5 bases and at J to 0 bases, leaving 3 bases not matched to a gene. The CDR3 is 14 amino acids.

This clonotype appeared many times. CDR3 coding DNA: TGTGCCAGCAGCCTAGGCGGACCTCTTAGCAATCAGCCCCAGCATTTT. Protein: CASSLGGPLSNQPQHF. The chain couples TRBV7-2 to TRBJ1-5; D not certain. The CDR3 has 16 amino acids. Trimming took 5 bases from V and 0 from J, leaving 14 bases between them. Germline V gives CDR1 SGHTA, CDR2 FQGNSA.

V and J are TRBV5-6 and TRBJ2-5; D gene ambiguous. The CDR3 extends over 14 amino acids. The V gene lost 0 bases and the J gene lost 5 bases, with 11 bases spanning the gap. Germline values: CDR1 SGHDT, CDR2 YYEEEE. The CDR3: CASSLGVSWETQYF. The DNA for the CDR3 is TGTGCCAGCAGCTTGGGGGTTAGCTGGGAGACCCAGTACTTC. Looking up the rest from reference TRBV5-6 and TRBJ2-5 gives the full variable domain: DAGVTQSPTHLIKTRGQQVTLRCSPKSGHDTVSWYQQALGQGPQFIFQYYEEEERQRGNFPDRFSGHQFPNYSSELNVNALLLGDSALYLCASSLGVSWETQYFGPGTRLLVL.

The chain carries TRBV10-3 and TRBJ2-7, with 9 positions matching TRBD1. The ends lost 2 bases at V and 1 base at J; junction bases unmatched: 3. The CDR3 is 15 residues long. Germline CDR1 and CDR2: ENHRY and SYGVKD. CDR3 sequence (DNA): TGTGCCATCAGTGAGCCCGGGACAGGGTCCTACGAGCAGTACTTC. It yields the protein CAISEPGTGSYEQYF.

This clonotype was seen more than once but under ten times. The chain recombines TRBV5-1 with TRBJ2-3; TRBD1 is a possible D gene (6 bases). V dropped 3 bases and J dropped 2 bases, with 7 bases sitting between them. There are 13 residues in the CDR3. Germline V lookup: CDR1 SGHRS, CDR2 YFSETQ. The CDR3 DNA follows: TGCGCCAGCAGCTGGACAGTCACAGATACGCAGTATTTT. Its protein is CASSWTVTDTQYF.

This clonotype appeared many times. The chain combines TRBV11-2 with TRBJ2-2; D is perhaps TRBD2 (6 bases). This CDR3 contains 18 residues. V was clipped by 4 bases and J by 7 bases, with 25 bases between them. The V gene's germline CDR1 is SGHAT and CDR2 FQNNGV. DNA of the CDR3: TGTGCCAGCAGCTCGATGTCCAGTTGGGGGGTTTTAATCGGGGAGCTGTTTTTT. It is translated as CASSSMSSWGVLIGELFF.

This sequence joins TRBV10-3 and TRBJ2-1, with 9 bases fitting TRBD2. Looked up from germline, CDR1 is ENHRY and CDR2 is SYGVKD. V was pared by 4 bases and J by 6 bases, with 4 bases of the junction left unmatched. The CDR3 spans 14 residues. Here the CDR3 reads CAISVAGDVNEQFF. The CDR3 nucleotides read TGTGCCATCAGTGTAGCGGGAGATGTCAATGAGCAGTTCTTC.

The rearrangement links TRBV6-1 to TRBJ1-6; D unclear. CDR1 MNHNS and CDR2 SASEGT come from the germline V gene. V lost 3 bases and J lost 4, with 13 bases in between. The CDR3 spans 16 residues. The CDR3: CASSEGRRTYNSPLHF. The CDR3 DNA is TGTGCCAGCAGTGAGGGCAGGCGAACTTATAATTCACCCCTCCACTTT.

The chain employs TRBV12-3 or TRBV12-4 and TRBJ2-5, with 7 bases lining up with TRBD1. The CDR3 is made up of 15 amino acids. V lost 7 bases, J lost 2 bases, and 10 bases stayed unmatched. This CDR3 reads CASTIMRGRQETQYF. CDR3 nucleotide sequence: TGTGCCAGCACCATCATGAGGGGGCGTCAAGAGACCCAGTACTTC.

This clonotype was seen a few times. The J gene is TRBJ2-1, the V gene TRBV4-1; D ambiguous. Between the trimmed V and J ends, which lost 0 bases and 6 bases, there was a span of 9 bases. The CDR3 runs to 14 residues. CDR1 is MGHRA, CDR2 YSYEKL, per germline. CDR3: CASSQDERINEQFF. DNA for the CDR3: TGCGCCAGCAGCCAAGACGAACGTATCAATGAGCAGTTCTTC.

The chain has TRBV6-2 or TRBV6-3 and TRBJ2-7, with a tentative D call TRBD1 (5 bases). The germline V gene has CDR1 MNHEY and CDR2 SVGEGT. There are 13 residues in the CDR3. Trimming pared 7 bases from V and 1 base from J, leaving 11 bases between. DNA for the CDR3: TGTGCCAGCATCTCGACAGCGTCCTACGAGCAGTACTTC. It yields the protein CASISTASYEQYF.

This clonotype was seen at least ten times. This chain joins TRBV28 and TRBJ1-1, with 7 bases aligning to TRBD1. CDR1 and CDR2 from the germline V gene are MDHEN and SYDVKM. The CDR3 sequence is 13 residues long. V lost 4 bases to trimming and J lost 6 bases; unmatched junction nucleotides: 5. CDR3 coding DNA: TGTGCCAGCAGTTCAGGGGGGGTAGCTGAAGCTTTCTTT. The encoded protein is CASSSGGVAEAFF.

The CDR3 nucleotides are TGCAGCGTCAGAACCGGGTTTTTGGATACGCAGTATTTT. It specifies CSVRTGFLDTQYF. The V call is TRBV29-1, the J call TRBJ2-3; D call uncertain. The CDR3 loop spans 13 amino acids. V gave up 6 bases and J gave up 6 bases, with 16 bases separating them. Germline CDR1 SQVTM, CDR2 ANQGSEA.

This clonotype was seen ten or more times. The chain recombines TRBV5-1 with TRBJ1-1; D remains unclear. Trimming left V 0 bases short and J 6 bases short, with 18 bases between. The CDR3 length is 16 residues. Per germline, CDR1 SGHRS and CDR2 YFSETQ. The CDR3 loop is CASSLEGAWGSSEAFF. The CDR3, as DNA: TGCGCCAGCAGCTTGGAAGGTGCGTGGGGAAGTTCTGAAGCTTTCTTT.

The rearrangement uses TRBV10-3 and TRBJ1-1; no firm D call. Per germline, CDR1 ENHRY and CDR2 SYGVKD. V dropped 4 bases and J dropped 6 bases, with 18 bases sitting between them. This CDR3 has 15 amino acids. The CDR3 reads CAISAGISRRAEAFF. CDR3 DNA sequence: TGTGCCATCAGTGCCGGAATAAGCCGACGGGCTGAAGCTTTCTTT.

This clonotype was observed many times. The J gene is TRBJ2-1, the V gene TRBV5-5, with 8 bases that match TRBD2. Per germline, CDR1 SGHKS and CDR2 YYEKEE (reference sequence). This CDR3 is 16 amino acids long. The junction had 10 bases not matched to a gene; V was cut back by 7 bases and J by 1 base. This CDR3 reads CASDQGLGFSYNEQFF. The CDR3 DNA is TGTGCCAGCGATCAGGGACTAGGGTTTTCCTACAATGAGCAGTTCTTC.

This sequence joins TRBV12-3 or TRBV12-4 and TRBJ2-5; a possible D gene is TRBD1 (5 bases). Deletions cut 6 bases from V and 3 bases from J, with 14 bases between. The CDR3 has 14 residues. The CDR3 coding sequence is TGTGCCAGCAGACCTGACAGTCACGAAGAGACCCAGTACTTC. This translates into CASRPDSHEETQYF.

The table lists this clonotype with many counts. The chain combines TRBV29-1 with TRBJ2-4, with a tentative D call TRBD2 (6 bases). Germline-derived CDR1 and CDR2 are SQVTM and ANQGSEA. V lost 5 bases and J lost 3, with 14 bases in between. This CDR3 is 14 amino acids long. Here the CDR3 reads CSVRGGEVKNIQYF. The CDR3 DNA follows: TGCAGCGTTCGGGGAGGAGAGGTCAAAAACATTCAGTACTTC.

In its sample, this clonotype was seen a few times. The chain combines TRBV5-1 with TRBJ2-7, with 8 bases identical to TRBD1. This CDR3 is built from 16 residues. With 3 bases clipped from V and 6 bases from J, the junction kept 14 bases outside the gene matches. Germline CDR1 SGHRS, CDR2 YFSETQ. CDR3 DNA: TGCGCCAGCAGCTCCGGCCAGGCAGGGGGCTGGAGCGAGCAGTACTTC. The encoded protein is CASSSGQAGGWSEQYF.

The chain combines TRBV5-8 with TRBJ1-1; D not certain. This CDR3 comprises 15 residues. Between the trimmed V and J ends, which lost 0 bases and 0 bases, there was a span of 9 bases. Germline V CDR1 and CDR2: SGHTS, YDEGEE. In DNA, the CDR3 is TGTGCCAGCAGCTTGGTGGGCAGTTTGAACACTGAAGCTTTCTTT. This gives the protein CASSLVGSLNTEAFF.

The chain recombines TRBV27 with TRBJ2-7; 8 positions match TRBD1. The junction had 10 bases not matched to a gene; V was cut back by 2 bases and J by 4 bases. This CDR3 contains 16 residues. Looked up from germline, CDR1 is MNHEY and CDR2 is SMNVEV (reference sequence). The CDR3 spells CASSLKARDRGYEQYF. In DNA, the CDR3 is TGTGCCAGCAGTTTAAAGGCCCGTGACAGGGGATACGAGCAGTACTTC.

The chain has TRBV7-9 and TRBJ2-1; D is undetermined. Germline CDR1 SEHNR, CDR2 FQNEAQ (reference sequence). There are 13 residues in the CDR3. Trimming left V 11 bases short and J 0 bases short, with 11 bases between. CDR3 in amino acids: CAGHSSSYNEQFF. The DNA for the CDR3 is TGTGCCGGGCACTCAAGCTCCTACAATGAGCAGTTCTTC.